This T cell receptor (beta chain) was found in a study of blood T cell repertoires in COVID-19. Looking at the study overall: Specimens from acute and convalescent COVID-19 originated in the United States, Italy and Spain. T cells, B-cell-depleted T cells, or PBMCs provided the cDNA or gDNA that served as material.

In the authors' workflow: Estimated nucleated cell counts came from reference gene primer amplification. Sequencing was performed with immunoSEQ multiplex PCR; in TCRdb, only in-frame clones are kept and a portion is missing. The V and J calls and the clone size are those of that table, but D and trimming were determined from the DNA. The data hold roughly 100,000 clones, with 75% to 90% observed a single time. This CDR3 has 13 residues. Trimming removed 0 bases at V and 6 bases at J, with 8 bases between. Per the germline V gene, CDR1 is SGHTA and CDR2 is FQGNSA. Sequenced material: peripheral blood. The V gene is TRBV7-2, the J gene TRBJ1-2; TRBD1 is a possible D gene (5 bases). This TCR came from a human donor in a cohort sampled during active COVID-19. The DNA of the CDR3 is TGTGCCAGCAGCTTAGCGAAAGGGGATGGCTACACCTTC. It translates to CASSLAKGDGYTF.